This TCR beta chain was profiled in a study of T cell responses to AZD1222 COVID-19 vaccine. Findings of the study overall: The peak T cell response came first, and repertoires were sampled only after it. Spike-specific TCR breadth and depth both grew after two AZD1222 doses.

Profiling relied on immunoSEQ multiplex PCR, and the TCRdb table lists in-frame clones only, not all of them. The sample has 130,000 to 150,000 clones; about 91% are singletons. Notes on this clone: No antigen is known for it.

Germline assignment: CDR1 MNHEY and CDR2 SMNVEV (reference sequence). This CDR3 comprises 15 residues. The V end was cut by 2 bases, the J end by 0 bases, with 7 bases between. The sequences come from peripheral blood, collected on day 0 of MenACWY control vaccination. The V gene is TRBV27, the J gene TRBJ1-4; D gene uncertain. The clonotype comes from an adult in good health. Here the CDR3 reads CASSLARATNEKLFF. The CDR3 nucleotides read TGTGCCAGCAGTTTAGCCCGGGCAACTAATGAAAAACTGTTTTTT.